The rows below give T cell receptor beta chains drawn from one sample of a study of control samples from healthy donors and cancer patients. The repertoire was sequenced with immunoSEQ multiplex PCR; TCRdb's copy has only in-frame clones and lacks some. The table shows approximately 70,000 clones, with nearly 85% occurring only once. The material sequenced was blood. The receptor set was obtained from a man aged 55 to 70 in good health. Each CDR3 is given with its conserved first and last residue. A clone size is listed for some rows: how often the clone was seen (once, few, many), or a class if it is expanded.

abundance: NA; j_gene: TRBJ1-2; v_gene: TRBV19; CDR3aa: CASSTRDRGAVGYTF
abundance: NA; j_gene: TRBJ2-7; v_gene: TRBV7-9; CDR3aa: CASSPKTSGITYEQYF
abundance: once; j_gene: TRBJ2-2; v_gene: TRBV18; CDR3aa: CASSPDRTNTGELFF
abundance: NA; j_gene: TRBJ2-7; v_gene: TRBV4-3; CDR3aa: CASSQDRTGGSYEQYF
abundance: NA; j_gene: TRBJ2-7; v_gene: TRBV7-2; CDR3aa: CASSFRNRPEQYF
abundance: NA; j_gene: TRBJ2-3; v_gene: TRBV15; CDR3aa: CATSPGRGSTDTQYF
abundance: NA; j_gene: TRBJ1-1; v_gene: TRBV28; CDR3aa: CASSFGLNTEAFF
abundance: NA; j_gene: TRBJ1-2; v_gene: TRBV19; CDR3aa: CASSLQGFAGYTF
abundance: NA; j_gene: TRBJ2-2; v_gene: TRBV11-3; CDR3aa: CASSLDRRDGRAVGELFF
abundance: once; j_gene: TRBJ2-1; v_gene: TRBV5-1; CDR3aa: CASSPGLGNEQFF
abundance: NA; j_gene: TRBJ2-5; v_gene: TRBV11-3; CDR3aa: CASSLGKIGGRGETQYF
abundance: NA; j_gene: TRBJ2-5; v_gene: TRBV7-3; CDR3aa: CASSLAGTEGETQYF
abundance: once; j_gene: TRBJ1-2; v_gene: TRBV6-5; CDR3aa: CASSYRDRVAHGYTF
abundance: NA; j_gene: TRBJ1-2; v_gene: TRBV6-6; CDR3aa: CASSYGGTDLGGYTF
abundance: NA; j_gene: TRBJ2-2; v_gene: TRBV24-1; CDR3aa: CATSARGTGELFF
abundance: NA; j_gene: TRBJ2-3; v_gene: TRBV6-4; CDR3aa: CASRQQKNTDTQYF
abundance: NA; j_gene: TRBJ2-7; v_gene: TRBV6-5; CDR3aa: CASSYPTSGAVYEQYF
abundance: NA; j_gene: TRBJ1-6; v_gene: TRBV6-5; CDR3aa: CASSYESTGGNSPLHF
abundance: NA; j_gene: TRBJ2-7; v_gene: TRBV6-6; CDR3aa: CASRHDRADPQYF
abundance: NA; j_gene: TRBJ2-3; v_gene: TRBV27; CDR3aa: CASSLGLADEASTDTQYF
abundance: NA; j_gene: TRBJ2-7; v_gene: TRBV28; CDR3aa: CASSQGGWYGGGYEQYF
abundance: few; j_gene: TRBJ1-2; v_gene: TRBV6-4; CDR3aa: CASSDSTGGRYTF
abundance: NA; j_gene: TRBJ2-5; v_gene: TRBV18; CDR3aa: CASSPGQGETQYF
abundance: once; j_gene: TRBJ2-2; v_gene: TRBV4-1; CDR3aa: CASSHDKTVWAGLNTGELFF
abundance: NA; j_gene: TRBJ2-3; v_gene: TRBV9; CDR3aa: CASSPRTGSSTDTQYF
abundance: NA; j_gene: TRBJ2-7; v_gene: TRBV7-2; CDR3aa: CASSYVTSGTYEQYF
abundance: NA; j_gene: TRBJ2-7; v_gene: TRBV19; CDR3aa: CASSIGPDSSYEQYF
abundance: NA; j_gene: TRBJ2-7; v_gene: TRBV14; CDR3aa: CASSLIGRNNEQYF
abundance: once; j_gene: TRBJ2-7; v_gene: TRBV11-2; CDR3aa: CASSSIREQYF
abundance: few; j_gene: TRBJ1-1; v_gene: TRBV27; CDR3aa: CASSPLDRAVGEAFF
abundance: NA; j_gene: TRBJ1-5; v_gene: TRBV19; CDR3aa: CASSVQQGSNQPQHF
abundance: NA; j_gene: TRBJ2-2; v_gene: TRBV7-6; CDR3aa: CASNGREGLTGELFF
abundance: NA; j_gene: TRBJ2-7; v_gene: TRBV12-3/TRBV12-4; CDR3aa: CASRGLAVYEQYF
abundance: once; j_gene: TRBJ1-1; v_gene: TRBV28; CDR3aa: CASSPRGDTEAFF
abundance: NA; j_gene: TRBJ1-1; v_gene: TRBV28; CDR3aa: CASSLRTGGNTEAFF
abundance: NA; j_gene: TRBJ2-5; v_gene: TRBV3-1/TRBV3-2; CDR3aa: CASSQVGYQETQYF
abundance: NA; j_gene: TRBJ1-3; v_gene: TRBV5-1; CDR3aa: CASSSRTGISGNTIYF
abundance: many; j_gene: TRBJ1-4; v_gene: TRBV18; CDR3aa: CASSPDPLGKLFF
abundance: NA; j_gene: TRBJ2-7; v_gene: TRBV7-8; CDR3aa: CASSPHANEQYF
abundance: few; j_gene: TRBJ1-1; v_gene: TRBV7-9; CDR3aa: CASSLEVQLNTEAFF
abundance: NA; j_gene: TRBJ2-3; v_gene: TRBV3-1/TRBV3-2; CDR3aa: CASSQDPPGAESTDTQYF
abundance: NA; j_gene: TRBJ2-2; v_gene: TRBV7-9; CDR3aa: CASSSLAFGELFF
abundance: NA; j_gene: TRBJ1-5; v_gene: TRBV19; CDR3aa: CASSAHLQPQHF
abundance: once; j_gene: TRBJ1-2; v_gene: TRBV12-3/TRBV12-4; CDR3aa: CASSFVGDYGYTF
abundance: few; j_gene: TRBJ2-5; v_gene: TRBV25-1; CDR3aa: CASSEPSGIETQYF